Listed below are T cell receptor beta chains from one sample, sequenced in a study of shared clonotypes between healthy human individuals. The assay was immunoSEQ multiplex PCR, and TCRdb's table has in-frame clones only and misses some. The sample shows roughly 1,500,000 clones, 95% to 99% of them seen only once. The sample comprised naive CD4+ T cells sorted from blood. The receptors derive from a young man in good health. The CDR3 runs from the conserved cysteine through the conserved F or W. The D gene is left open where the match is weak. Clone size is stated in some rows and not others, as once, few, many or a class when expanded.

V	size	J	D	CDR3	DNA
TRBV19	few	TRBJ1-5	TRBD1	CASSIGTGRDQPQHF	TGTGCCAGTAGTATCGGGACAGGGAGGGATCAGCCCCAGCATTTT
TRBV5-1	.	TRBJ2-5	.	CASSLNGPRGETQYF	TGCGCCAGCAGCTTAAATGGGCCTCGAGGAGAGACCCAGTACTTC
TRBV2	.	TRBJ1-1	.	CASSGPGDTEAFF	TGTGCCAGCAGTGGGCCCGGGGACACTGAAGCTTTCTTT
TRBV11-2	.	TRBJ1-2	TRBD1	CASSLGGTGGRYGYTF	TGTGCCAGCAGCTTAGGAGGGACAGGGGGGCGGTATGGCTACACCTTC
TRBV2	once	TRBJ2-5	.	CASLRDGMQETQYF	TGTGCCAGCCTTCGGGACGGTATGCAAGAGACCCAGTACTTC
TRBV4-2	once	TRBJ2-1	TRBD2	CASSQEMLAGGPDEQFF	TGTGCCAGCAGCCAAGAAATGCTAGCGGGAGGGCCGGATGAGCAGTTCTTC
TRBV11-3	.	TRBJ2-1	.	CASSYPGRVDEQFF	TGTGCCAGCAGCTATCCGGGACGGGTTGATGAGCAGTTCTTC
TRBV7-6	once	TRBJ2-5	.	CASSFTGMEQETQYF	TGTGCCAGCAGCTTCACGGGGATGGAGCAAGAGACCCAGTACTTC
TRBV7-9	.	TRBJ2-1	.	CASSLDPGYNEQFF	TGTGCCAGCAGCTTGGACCCCGGCTACAATGAGCAGTTCTTC
TRBV27	.	TRBJ2-3	.	CASSTRKSKDTQYF	TGTGCCAGCAGCACTAGAAAAAGCAAAGATACGCAGTATTTT
TRBV19	.	TRBJ2-1	TRBD2	CASSKGTSGFSEQFF	TGTGCCAGTAGTAAGGGGACTAGCGGTTTTAGTGAGCAGTTCTTC
TRBV19	.	TRBJ2-7	.	CASSRAGQSSYEQYF	TGTGCCAGTAGCAGGGCGGGACAGAGCTCCTACGAGCAGTACTTC
TRBV7-8	few	TRBJ1-2	.	CASSLATRYGYTF	TGTGCCAGCAGCTTAGCGACGAGGTATGGCTACACCTTC
TRBV5-1	.	TRBJ2-1	TRBD2	CASSSSVSGLFNEQFF	TGCGCCAGCAGCTCAAGCGTATCGGGACTATTCAATGAGCAGTTCTTC
TRBV7-2	.	TRBJ1-3	.	CASSLLGAGNTIYF	TGTGCCAGCAGCTTATTGGGGGCTGGAAACACCATATATTTT
TRBV5-5	.	TRBJ1-4	.	CASSLVGIATNEKLFF	TGTGCCAGCAGCTTGGTTGGGATTGCAACTAATGAAAAACTGTTTTTT
TRBV6-5	.	TRBJ1-1	.	CASSYITGNTEAFF	TGTGCCAGCAGTTACATCACCGGGAACACTGAAGCTTTCTTT
TRBV19	.	TRBJ2-4	.	CASSIFGFGAVAKNIQYF	TGTGCCAGTAGTATATTCGGGTTTGGAGCGGTAGCCAAAAACATTCAGTACTTC
TRBV18	.	TRBJ2-7	TRBD1	CASSPPDREDEQYF	TGTGCCAGCTCACCACCGGACAGGGAGGACGAGCAGTACTTC
TRBV7-2	.	TRBJ1-2	.	CASSLEGVGYGYTF	TGTGCCAGCAGCTTAGAAGGTGTCGGCTATGGCTACACCTTC
TRBV4-1	.	TRBJ2-5	TRBD2	CASSQGSGRGQETQYF	TGCGCCAGCAGCCAAGGGAGCGGGAGAGGTCAGGAGACCCAGTACTTC
TRBV6-6	.	TRBJ1-2	.	CASRNEGSPNYGYTF	TGTGCCAGCAGGAATGAGGGGAGTCCTAACTATGGCTACACCTTC
TRBV7-3	.	TRBJ2-3	.	CASSLIGGLVADTQYF	TGTGCCAGCAGCTTAATAGGGGGGCTCGTCGCAGATACGCAGTATTTT
TRBV19	.	TRBJ2-7	TRBD2	CASSSPGLADYEQYF	TGTGCCAGTAGTTCTCCGGGACTAGCGGACTACGAGCAGTACTTC
TRBV29-1	.	TRBJ1-2	.	CSVDRPGGYTF	TGCAGCGTTGACCGGCCCGGCGGCTACACCTTC
TRBV5-1	.	TRBJ2-5	.	CASSLRYGAEETQYF	TGCGCCAGCAGCTTGCGATATGGGGCGGAAGAGACCCAGTACTTC
TRBV28	.	TRBJ2-7	TRBD2	CASSLLAGEQYF	TGTGCCAGCAGTTTGCTAGCGGGTGAGCAGTACTTC
TRBV5-1	.	TRBJ2-3	TRBD2	CASSSTGTSGRGTQYF	TGCGCCAGCAGTTCTACCGGGACTAGCGGGAGGGGTACGCAGTATTTT
TRBV5-1	.	TRBJ2-1	.	CASSLLSSNNEQFF	TGCGCCAGCAGCTTGCTATCTTCAAACAATGAGCAGTTCTTC
TRBV19	.	TRBJ1-4	.	CASNRGATNEKLFF	TGTGCCAGTAATCGGGGTGCAACTAATGAAAAACTGTTTTTT
TRBV12-2	.	TRBJ2-5	.	CASRLALDSSRQETQYF	TGTGCAAGTCGCTTAGCCCTGGACTCCTCCCGGCAAGAGACCCAGTACTTC
TRBV5-1	.	TRBJ2-7	.	CASSWGAQIPSYEQYF	TGCGCCAGCAGCTGGGGTGCGCAGATCCCCTCCTACGAGCAGTACTTC
TRBV5-1	once	TRBJ2-5	TRBD1	CASSLGQGGETQYF	TGCGCCAGCAGCTTAGGACAGGGTGGAGAGACCCAGTACTTC
TRBV30	.	TRBJ1-4	.	CASLGQTNEKLFF	TGTGCCTCCTTGGGACAAACTAATGAAAAACTGTTTTTT
TRBV7-6	.	TRBJ2-5	TRBD2	CASSLGRGGAQYF	TGTGCCAGCAGCTTAGGGCGGGGAGGGGCCCAGTACTTC
TRBV7-8	.	TRBJ1-1	.	CASTEQRVENTEAFF	TGTGCCAGCACGGAACAGAGGGTTGAGAACACTGAAGCTTTCTTT
TRBV28	.	TRBJ2-7	TRBD2	CASSHTSGRAYEQYF	TGTGCCAGCAGTCATACTAGCGGGAGGGCCTACGAGCAGTACTTC
TRBV5-1	once	TRBJ1-4	.	CASSTDGVNEKLFF	TGCGCCAGCAGCACGGACGGAGTTAATGAAAAACTGTTTTTT
TRBV15	.	TRBJ1-5	.	CATSRDITGLPQHF	TGTGCCACCAGCAGAGATATTACGGGTCTGCCCCAGCATTTT
TRBV6-5	once	TRBJ2-7	TRBD1	CASSYPTRTGSYEQYF	TGTGCCAGCAGTTACCCGACCCGGACAGGGTCCTACGAGCAGTACTTC
TRBV11-3	.	TRBJ2-1	.	CASSLNRVNNEQFF	TGTGCCAGCAGCTTAAACAGGGTGAACAATGAGCAGTTCTTC
TRBV6-5	.	TRBJ1-4	.	CASRSKGGNEKLFF	TGTGCCAGCCGCTCGAAGGGTGGTAATGAAAAACTGTTTTTT
TRBV11-2	.	TRBJ2-1	TRBD1	CASSPTGTGGFTEQFF	TGTGCCAGCAGCCCGACCGGGACAGGGGGCTTCACTGAGCAGTTCTTC
TRBV2	.	TRBJ1-4	.	CASRSGVNEKLFF	TGTGCCAGCAGATCAGGGGTTAATGAAAAACTGTTTTTT
TRBV28	.	TRBJ2-2	.	CASIGQNTGELFF	TGTGCCAGCATTGGACAGAACACCGGGGAGCTGTTTTTT
TRBV14	.	TRBJ1-3	.	CASSQATGTGNTIYF	TGTGCCAGCAGCCAGGCTACAGGGACTGGAAACACCATATATTTT
TRBV28	.	TRBJ1-1	.	CASSAVSEAFF	TGTGCCAGCAGTGCGGTTTCTGAAGCTTTCTTT
TRBV28	.	TRBJ2-7	.	CASSFGSTSYEQYF	TGTGCCAGCAGTTTTGGTAGCACCTCCTACGAGCAGTACTTC
TRBV6-1	.	TRBJ2-5	.	CASSVGQGIETQYF	TGTGCCAGCAGTGTTGGGCAGGGAATCGAGACCCAGTACTTC
TRBV25-1	once	TRBJ2-3	.	CASSEYTGNTDTQYF	TGTGCCAGCAGTGAATATACAGGGAACACAGATACGCAGTATTTT
TRBV5-1	.	TRBJ1-1	.	CASSPRGTEPTEAFF	TGCGCCAGCAGCCCCAGGGGCACCGAACCCACTGAAGCTTTCTTT
TRBV19	few	TRBJ1-5	TRBD1	CASKGAGSTRNQPQHF	TGTGCCAGTAAGGGGGCAGGGAGTACCCGCAATCAGCCCCAGCATTTT
TRBV6-4	.	TRBJ2-3	.	CASSDSRGRKDTQYF	TGTGCCAGCAGTGACTCCCGGGGACGGAAAGATACGCAGTATTTT
TRBV7-9	.	TRBJ2-1	.	CASSSQRDEQFF	TGTGCCAGCAGCTCGCAGCGGGATGAGCAGTTCTTC
TRBV6-6	.	TRBJ2-1	.	CASSRSPEQFF	TGTGCCAGCAGTCGGAGCCCCGAGCAGTTCTTC
TRBV15	.	TRBJ2-2	.	CATSGATNTGELFF	TGTGCCACCAGCGGAGCGACCAACACCGGGGAGCTGTTTTTT
TRBV7-2	.	TRBJ2-7	TRBD1	CASSYPDRKNYEQYF	TGTGCCAGCAGCTACCCGGACAGGAAGAACTACGAGCAGTACTTC
TRBV5-4	.	TRBJ2-1	.	CASSLETNANNEQFF	TGTGCCAGCAGCTTGGAAACCAATGCCAACAATGAGCAGTTCTTC